This T cell receptor beta chain was recorded in a study of cytomegalovirus exposure and HLA in healthy donors. Study-level information: The study placed 70% to 90% of its approximately 380 genotyped donors in the Caucasian-associated ancestry cluster. Regarding the study as a whole: An analysis done earlier found most TCR beta V segments productive about 90% or about 30% of the time. Evidence from a later analysis indicated that most CMV-associated TCR beta chains looked HLA-restricted. TCR sequences were mostly rare, though some public TCRs occurred in many donors.

The primer mix had 60 Vbeta and 13 Jbeta primers. Data came from immunoSEQ multiplex PCR; TCRdb stores just in-frame clones and leaves some out. The sample includes 150,000 or so clones, 83% of them seen just once. Note on this clone: Its antigen is still unknown.

Trimming at V came to 6 bases and at J to 6 bases, leaving 10 bases not matched to a gene. This CDR3 has 14 residues. Germline-derived CDR1 and CDR2 are MNHEY and SVGAGI. What was sequenced was PBMCs. The V call is TRBV6-5, the J call TRBJ2-7; 8 nucleotides align to TRBD2. This sequence was found in a man aged 50 to 60 in good health and CMV-seropositive. In DNA, the CDR3 is TGTGCCAGCAGCACGGGACTAGATCGATTCGAGCAGTACTTC. Translating gives CASSTGLDRFEQYF.